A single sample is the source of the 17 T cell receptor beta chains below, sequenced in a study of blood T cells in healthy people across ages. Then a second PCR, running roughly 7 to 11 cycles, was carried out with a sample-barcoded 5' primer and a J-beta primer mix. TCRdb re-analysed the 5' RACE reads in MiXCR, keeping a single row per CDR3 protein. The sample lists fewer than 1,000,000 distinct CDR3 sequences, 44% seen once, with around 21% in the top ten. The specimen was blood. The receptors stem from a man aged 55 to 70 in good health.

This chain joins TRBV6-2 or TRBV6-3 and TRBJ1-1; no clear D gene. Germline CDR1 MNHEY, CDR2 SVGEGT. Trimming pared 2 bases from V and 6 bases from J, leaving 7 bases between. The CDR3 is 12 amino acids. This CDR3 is CASSYRPAEAFF. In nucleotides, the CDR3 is TGTGCCAGCAGTTACCGCCCCGCTGAAGCTTTCTTT.

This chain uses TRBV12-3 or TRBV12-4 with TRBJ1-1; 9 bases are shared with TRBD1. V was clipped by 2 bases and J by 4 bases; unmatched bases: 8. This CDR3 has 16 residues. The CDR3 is CASSLRTGEGSTEAFF. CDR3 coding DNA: TGTGCCAGCAGTTTAAGGACAGGGGAGGGGAGCACTGAAGCTTTCTTT.

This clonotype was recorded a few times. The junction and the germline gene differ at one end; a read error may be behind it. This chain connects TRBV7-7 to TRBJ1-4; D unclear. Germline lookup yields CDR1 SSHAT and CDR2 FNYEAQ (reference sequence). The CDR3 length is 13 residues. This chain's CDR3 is CASSTEPNEKLFF. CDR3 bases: TGTGCTAGCAGCACGGAACCTAATGAAAAACTGTTTTTT.

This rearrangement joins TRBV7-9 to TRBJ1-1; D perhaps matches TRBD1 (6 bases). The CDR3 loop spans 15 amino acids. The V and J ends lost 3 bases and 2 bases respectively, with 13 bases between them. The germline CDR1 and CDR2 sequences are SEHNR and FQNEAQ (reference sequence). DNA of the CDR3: TGTGCCAGCAGCTTCGGCGGCAGGGGAAACACTGAAGCTTTCTTT. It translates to CASSFGGRGNTEAFF.

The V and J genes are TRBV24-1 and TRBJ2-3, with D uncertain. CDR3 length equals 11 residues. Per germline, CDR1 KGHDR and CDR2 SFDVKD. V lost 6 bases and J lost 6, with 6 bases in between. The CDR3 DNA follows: TGTGCCACCAGTTTGAGGGATACGCAGTATTTT. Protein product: CATSLRDTQYF.

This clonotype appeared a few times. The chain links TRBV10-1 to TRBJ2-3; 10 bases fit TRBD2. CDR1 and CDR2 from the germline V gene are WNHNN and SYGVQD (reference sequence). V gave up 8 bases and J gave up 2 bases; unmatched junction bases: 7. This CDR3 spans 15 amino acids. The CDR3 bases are TGCGCCAGCCAGAGGACTAGCGGTGTCACAGATACGCAGTATTTT. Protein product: CASQRTSGVTDTQYF.

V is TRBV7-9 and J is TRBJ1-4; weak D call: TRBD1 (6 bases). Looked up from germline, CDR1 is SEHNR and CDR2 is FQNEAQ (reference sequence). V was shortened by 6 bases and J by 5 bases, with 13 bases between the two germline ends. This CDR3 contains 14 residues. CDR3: CASSRGGGNEKLFF. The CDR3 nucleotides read TGTGCCAGCAGTCGAGGAGGGGGGAATGAAAAACTGTTTTTT.

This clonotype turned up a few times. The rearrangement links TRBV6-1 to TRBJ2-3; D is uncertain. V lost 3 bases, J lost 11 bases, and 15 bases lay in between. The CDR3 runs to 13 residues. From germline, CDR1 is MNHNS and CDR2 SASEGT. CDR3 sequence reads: CASSDPLALGQYF. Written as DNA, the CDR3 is TGTGCCAGCAGTGACCCACTGGCGTTGGGGCAGTATTTT.

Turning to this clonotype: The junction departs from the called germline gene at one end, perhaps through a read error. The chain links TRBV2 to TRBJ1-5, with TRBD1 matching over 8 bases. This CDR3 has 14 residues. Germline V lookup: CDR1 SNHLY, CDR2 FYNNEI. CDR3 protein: CAGSVQGANQPQHF. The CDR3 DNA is TGTGCCGGCAGTGTCCAGGGGGCTAATCAGCCCCAGCATTTT.

As DNA, the CDR3 is TGTGCCAGCAGCAAACAGAAAGGCTACAATTCACCCCTCCACTTT. Its translation is CASSKQKGYNSPLHF. The J gene is TRBJ1-6, the V gene TRBV7-8; D not resolved. This CDR3 contains 15 residues. Germline CDR1 reads SGHVS; CDR2 reads FQNEAQ. V was trimmed by 5 bases and J by 7 bases, leaving 15 bases between them.

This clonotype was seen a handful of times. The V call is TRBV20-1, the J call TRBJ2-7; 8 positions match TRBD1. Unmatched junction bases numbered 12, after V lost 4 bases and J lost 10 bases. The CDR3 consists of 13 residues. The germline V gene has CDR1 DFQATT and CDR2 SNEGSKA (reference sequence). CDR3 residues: CSATLPNTGGQYF. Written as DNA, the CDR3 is TGCAGTGCTACACTACCCAACACAGGGGGACAGTACTTC.

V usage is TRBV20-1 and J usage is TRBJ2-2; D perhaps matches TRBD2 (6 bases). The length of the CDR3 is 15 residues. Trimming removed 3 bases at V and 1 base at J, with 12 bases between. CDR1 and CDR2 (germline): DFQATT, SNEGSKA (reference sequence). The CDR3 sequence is CSASWGLRNTGELFF. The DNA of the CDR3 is TGCAGTGCTAGTTGGGGACTTAGGAACACCGGGGAGCTGTTTTTT.

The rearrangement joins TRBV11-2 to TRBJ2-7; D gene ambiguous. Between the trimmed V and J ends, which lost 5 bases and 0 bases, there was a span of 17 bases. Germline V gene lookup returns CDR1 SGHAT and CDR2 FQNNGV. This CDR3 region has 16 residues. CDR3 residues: CASSPIQRSSSYEQYF. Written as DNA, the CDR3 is TGTGCCAGCAGCCCAATTCAACGATCAAGCTCCTACGAGCAGTACTTC.

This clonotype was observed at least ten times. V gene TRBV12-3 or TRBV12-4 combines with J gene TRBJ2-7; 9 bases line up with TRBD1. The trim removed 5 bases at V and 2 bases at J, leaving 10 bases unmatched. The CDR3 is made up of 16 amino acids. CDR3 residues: CASSPRPGQGPYEQYF. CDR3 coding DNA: TGTGCCAGCAGTCCCCGTCCGGGACAGGGTCCCTACGAGCAGTACTTC.

CDR3 coding DNA: TGTGCCAGCAGCAAACCCCCGACAGGGACTACTGGCTACACCTTC. It codes for CASSKPPTGTTGYTF. The J gene is TRBJ1-2, the V gene TRBV11-2; 7 bases fit TRBD1. The length of the CDR3 is 15 residues. V gave up 5 bases and J gave up 7 bases; unmatched junction bases: 13. Looked up from germline, CDR1 is SGHAT and CDR2 is FQNNGV.

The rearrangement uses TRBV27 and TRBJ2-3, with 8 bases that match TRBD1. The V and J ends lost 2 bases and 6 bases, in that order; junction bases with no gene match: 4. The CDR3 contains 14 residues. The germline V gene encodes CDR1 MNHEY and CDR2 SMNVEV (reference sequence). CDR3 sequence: CASSLIGTGDTQYF. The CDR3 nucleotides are TGTGCCAGCAGTTTAATAGGGACAGGCGATACGCAGTATTTT.

The CDR3 sequence is CASSKGLMGTGELFF. The CDR3 DNA sequence: TGTGCCAGCAGTAAGGGACTAATGGGAACCGGGGAGCTGTTTTTT. V and J are TRBV6-2 or TRBV6-3 and TRBJ2-2; 7 positions match TRBD2. CDR3 length equals 15 residues. Germline assignment: CDR1 MNHEY and CDR2 SVGEGT. Unmatched junction bases numbered 8, after V lost 5 bases and J lost 5 bases.